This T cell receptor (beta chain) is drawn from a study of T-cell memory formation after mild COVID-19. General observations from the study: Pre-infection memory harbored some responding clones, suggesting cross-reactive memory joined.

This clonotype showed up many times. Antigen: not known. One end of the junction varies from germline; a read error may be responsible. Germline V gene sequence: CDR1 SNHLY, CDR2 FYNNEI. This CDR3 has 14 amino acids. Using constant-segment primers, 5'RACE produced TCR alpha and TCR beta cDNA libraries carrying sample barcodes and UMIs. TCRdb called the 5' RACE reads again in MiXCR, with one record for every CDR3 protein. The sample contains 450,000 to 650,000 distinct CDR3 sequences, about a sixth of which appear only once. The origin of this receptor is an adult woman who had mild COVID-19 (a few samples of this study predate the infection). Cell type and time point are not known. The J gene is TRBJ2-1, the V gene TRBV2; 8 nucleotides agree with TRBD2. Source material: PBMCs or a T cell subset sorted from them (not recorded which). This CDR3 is CASSEARGDAEQFF. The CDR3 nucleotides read TGTGCCAGCAGCGAAGCGCGGGGGGACGCTGAGCAGTTCTTC. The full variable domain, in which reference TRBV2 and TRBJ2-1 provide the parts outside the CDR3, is EPEVTQTPSHQVTQMGQEVILRCVPISNHLYFYWYRQILGQKVEFLVSFYNNEISEKSEIFDDQFSVERPDGSNFTLKIRSTKLEDSAMYFCASSEARGDAEQFFGPGTRLTVL.